This record covers a single TCR beta chain. What it recognizes is unknown. These data originate in a study of T cell repertoires in cytomegalovirus infection. The wider study: Recently identified HLA-C-restricted and well-studied HLA-B-restricted CMV epitopes were used.

TCRdb re-analysed the reads in MiXCR, keeping a single row per CDR3 protein. The table shows roughly 860,000 distinct CDR3 sequences, with around a third occurring only once. V lost 4 bases and J lost 5; bases outside the gene matches: 11. CDR1 and CDR2 from the germline V gene are SGHVS and FNYEAQ. The CDR3 sequence is 17 residues long. The study, taken as a whole, reports: CMV-specific TCR beta clonotypes restricted by HLA-C were the ones dominating the ex vivo response. Totalled public TCR beta family frequency picked out people who carried CMV plus the relevant HLA.

Sequenced here: cultured CD8+ T cells from PBMCs, sampled from culture after CMV antigen stimulation. The origin of this receptor is a human donor in good health (CMV status not recorded). Some clones in this sample may be carry-over from other donors' samples. The V call is TRBV7-6, the J call TRBJ1-4; 9 bases match TRBD1. In DNA, the CDR3 is TGTGCCAGCAGCTCTACAGGGGGCCCTACCCGAAATGAAAAACTGTTTTTT. It codes for CASSSTGGPTRNEKLFF. Full variable domain (rest looked up from reference TRBV7-6 and TRBJ1-4): GAGVSQSPRYKVTKRGQDVALRCDPISGHVSLYWYRQALGQGPEFLTYFNYEAQQDKSGLPNDRFSAERPEGSISTLTIQRTEQRDSAMYRCASSSTGGPTRNEKLFFGSGTQLSVL.